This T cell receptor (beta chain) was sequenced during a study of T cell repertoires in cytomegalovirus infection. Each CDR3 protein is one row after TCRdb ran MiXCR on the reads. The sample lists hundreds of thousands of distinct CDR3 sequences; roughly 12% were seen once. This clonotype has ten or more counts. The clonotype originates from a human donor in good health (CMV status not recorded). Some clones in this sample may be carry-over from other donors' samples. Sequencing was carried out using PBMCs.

CDR3 loop: CASSLGTGRGTEAFF. CDR3 bases: TGTGCCAGCAGTTTGGGTACAGGGCGAGGCACTGAAGCTTTCTTT. The gene calls are TRBV12-3 or TRBV12-4 and TRBJ1-1, with D tentatively TRBD1 (6 bases). CDR3 size: 15 residues. Trimming left V 3 bases short and J 4 bases short, with 15 bases between.